This section outlines one T cell receptor beta chain sequence together with its context. Its antigen is not known. Alongside a J-beta primer mix, a sample-barcoded 5' primer served in a second PCR lasting roughly 7 to 11 cycles. Every cDNA molecule carried a tag from a template-switch adaptor bearing 12 random nucleotides. TCRdb processed the 5' RACE reads anew with MiXCR; each CDR3 protein has one entry. The repertoire holds about 800,000 distinct CDR3 sequences, with about 62% as singletons. This sample stems from a study of blood T cells in healthy people across ages. General study findings and limits: A strong correlation was found between TCR beta diversity and the percentage of naive T cells. Greater diversity and more naive CD4+ cells were seen in long-lived donors than in aged donors. Donor CMV status was unknown, possibly confounding expanded clonotype changes.

The CDR3 contains 11 residues. V lost 5 bases, J lost 11 bases, and 3 bases stayed unmatched. The source material was blood. The receptor was isolated from a man younger than 40 in good health. The rearrangement uses TRBV12-3 or TRBV12-4 and TRBJ1-1; 9 nucleotides line up with TRBD1. Written as DNA, the CDR3 is TGTGCCAGCAGTCGGACAGGGGTGGCTTTCTTT. It codes for CASSRTGVAFF.